This T cell receptor (beta chain) is drawn from a study of shared clonotypes between healthy human individuals (dated by TCRdb to about 2020). The study in broad terms: The cohort included a few men and a couple of women between 18 and 49 years of age. Per donor, three plates each were used for CD4 naive and CD4 memory, two for CD8 naive, and one for CD8 memory. To estimate repertoire size and how much clonotype sharing occurs between individuals, the study deeply sequenced the blood TCR repertoires of about 5 healthy adults. Libraries were prepared and TCR repertoires were sequenced by different laboratories using diverse techniques, in order to increase sequencing depth and limit assay-specific biases. Leukapheresis yielded between about 0.9 and 9.5 billion PBMCs per donor. General conclusions and limits of the study: Sampling was restricted to blood, and TCR repertoires in tissues likely differ from the TCR repertoires found in blood. Across a few donors, about 5.2% of naive CD4, approximately 3.5% of naive CD8, around 2.1% of memory CD4, and approximately 0.42% of memory CD8 clonotypes were shared. The genetic and exposure-history diversity represented was limited by the small number of donors. Incomplete sequencing was indicated by rarefaction of sorted-subset datasets, despite the large sequencing depth. Based on pairwise subsampling, the degree of clonotype sharing among donors was expected to be affected by sequencing depth. Naive subsets generally had larger estimated clonotype richness than memory subsets did. Higher generation probabilities were observed for clonotypes shared by all four sorted-subset donors than for non-shared clonotypes.

Healthy HIV-negative adults with no recently reported acute infections or vaccinations were included as donors. All donors were Caucasian adults living in Nashville, Tennessee, USA. Magnetic negative selection was used to enrich CD4+ T cells, after which naive cells were positively selected on CD45RA and the negative fraction became the memory subset. Blood was collected by leukapheresis, and PBMCs were isolated by Ficoll-Histopaque density gradient centrifugation and then cryopreserved in liquid nitrogen vapor phase. Purity and quantity of every magnetically sorted T cell population were checked by analytical flow cytometry. Each sorted fraction had its genomic DNA isolated and then quantified by UV absorbance on a Nanodrop 2000c. TCR CDR3 regions were amplified from genomic DNA by multiplex PCR using the deep immunoSEQ assay. For each cell subset, the extracted genomic DNA was distributed evenly across all wells of several immunoSEQ 96-well plates, and each plate served as one replicate. For sorted subsets, each replicate PCR was loaded with roughly 200 ng genomic DNA, equivalent to 25,000 to 30,000 T cell genomes. Purified libraries were measured with a Qubit 3.0 fluorometer, size-checked on a Bioanalyzer 2100, and measured again with the KAPA Library Quantification kit. Every immunoSEQ 96-well plate was sequenced on a separate single-read 150-cycle Illumina NextSeq 550 flow cell. The study's own analysis went as follows. Because only junctional sequences without quality scores were contained in the immunoSEQ output, filtering matching that applied to full-length reads could not be performed. To assign V/J genes and CDR3, sequences were annotated against IMGT germline references using PyIR, a Python wrapper for IgBLAST v1.9. Reads were filtered out if the reads had weak V/J assignments (E-value above 1e-6), no CDR3, stop codons, out-of-frame junctions, or ambiguous translated residues. A V3J clonotype was defined by an identical inferred V gene, J gene, and CDR3 amino acid sequence. The percentage overlap between two repertoires was calculated by dividing the number of shared unique clonotypes by the size of the smaller repertoire. Richness of each repertoire was evaluated using RTK rarefaction, the Chao1 estimator, and Recon v2.1 estimates of unobserved clonotypes. OLGA was used to compute generation probabilities for all TCRbeta clonotypes that the gDNA method yielded from a few donors. TCRdb re-hosts the immuneACCESS table, in-frame sequences only. Its copies lack some clones; in the studies checked, an unresolved V gene accounts for under half of them, and the cause for the rest is not known. V, J and clone size derive from that table, while D and trimming were established from the DNA sequence. Present in this sample are approximately 1.5 million clones, under 99% of which were seen just once. Roughly 0.4% of the sample goes to the ten largest clones.

In regard to this clone: Which antigen it targets is not known. Nothing much larger sits one base from this clone, and base qualities are not available.

V lost 3 bases and J lost 12 bases; the stretch between them is 15 bases long. From cysteine to phenylalanine, the CDR3 is 11 amino acids long. The entry retains the CDR3 DNA only, 33 bases that are in frame from base 1. From the germline V gene (reference sequence), CDR1 is DFQATT and CDR2 is SNEGSKA. Sequenced: naive CD4+ T cells sorted from blood. The cell subset or site label corresponds to: CD45RA+ positively selected. The chain uses TRBV20-1 and TRBJ2-7, with TRBD1 perhaps the D gene, on 6 matching bases. This sequence originates from a man under 40 in good health. The CDR3 is CSASFLGGGYF. The DNA is TGCAGTGCTAGTTTCCTTGGGGGCGGGTACTTC.